The clone carrying this TCR beta chain showed up many times. Its antigen is undetermined. One entry per CDR3 protein, called by TCRdb with MiXCR from the RT-PCR reads. The data hold 560,000 or so distinct CDR3 sequences, with 6% to 9% observed a single time. This sample was taken from a study of response to subunit inactivated influenza vaccine. The study, taken as a whole, reports: Authors proposed each seasonal influenza vaccination draws in few new T cells.

The CDR3 extends over 14 amino acids. Trimming at V came to 6 bases and at J to 3 bases, leaving 8 bases not matched to a gene. Germline V gives CDR1 SGHKS, CDR2 YYEKEE (reference sequence). Sequencing was performed on PBMCs from blood, taken around 25 months after vaccination. The receptor was isolated from a man aged 50-75 years who received an inactivated influenza vaccine. The chain recombines TRBV5-5 with TRBJ2-7, with 8 bases aligning to TRBD1. CDR3 amino acids: CASTWGTGIYEQYF. The CDR3 DNA reads TGTGCCAGCACCTGGGGGACAGGAATCTACGAGCAGTACTTC.